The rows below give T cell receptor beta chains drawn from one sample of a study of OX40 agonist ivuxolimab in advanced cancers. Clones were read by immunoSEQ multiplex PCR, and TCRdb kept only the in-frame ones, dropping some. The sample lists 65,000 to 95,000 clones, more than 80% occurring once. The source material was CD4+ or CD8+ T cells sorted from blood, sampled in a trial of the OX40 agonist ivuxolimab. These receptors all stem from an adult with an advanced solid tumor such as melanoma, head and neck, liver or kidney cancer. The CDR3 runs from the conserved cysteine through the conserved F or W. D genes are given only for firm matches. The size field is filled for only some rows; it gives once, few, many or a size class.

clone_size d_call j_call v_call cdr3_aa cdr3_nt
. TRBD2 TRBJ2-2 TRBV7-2 CASSLSGRNTGELFF TGTGCCAGCAGCCTCAGCGGGAGGAACACCGGGGAGCTGTTTTTT
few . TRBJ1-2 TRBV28 CASRSDSTYGYTF TGTGCCAGCAGAAGCGACAGTACCTATGGCTACACCTTC
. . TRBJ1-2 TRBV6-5 CASSEGRGYTF TGTGCCAGCTCGGAGGGTAGGGGCTACACCTTC
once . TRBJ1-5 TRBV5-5 CASTPGASGPYSNQPQHF TGTGCCAGCACCCCCGGGGCCAGTGGACCTTATAGCAATCAGCCCCAGCATTTT
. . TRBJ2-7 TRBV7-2 CASSRPPAGSGYEQYF TGTGCCAGCAGCCGTCCCCCGGCGGGATCCGGCTACGAGCAGTACTTC
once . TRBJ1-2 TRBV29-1 CSVEDHGRGYTF TGCAGCGTTGAAGATCACGGGCGGGGCTACACCTTC
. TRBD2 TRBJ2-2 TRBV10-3 CAIKSGGHSGELFF TGTGCCATCAAGTCGGGAGGCCACTCCGGGGAGCTGTTTTTT
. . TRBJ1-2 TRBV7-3 CASSPQTANYGYTF TGTGCCAGCAGCCCGCAGACAGCTAACTATGGCTACACCTTC
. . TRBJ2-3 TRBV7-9 CASSLLGPGTDTQYF TGTGCCAGCAGCTTACTTGGCCCGGGCACAGATACGCAGTATTTT
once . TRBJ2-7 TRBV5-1 CASSLGGPPYEQYF TGCGCCAGCAGCTTGGGCGGACCTCCCTACGAGCAGTACTTC
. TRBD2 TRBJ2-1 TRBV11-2 CASSSLISGDYNEQFF TGTGCCAGCAGCTCCTTAATAAGCGGGGATTACAATGAGCAGTTCTTC
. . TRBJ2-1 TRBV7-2 CASSLSGTANNEQFF TGTGCCAGCAGCTTATCAGGGACCGCTAACAATGAGCAGTTCTTC
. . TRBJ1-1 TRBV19 CASKSGRALGGTEAFF TGTGCCAGTAAAAGCGGCAGGGCCTTAGGGGGCACTGAAGCTTTCTTT
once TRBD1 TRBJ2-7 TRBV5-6 CASAQERGLIEQYF TGTGCCAGCGCCCAAGAAAGGGGGCTGATCGAGCAGTACTTC
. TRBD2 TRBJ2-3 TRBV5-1 CASSGALAGGSYSTDTQYF TGCGCCAGCAGCGGAGCACTAGCGGGAGGGTCCTATAGCACAGATACGCAGTATTTT
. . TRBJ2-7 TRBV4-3 CASSQEDSTSSYEQYF TGCGCCAGCAGCCAAGAGGACTCTACGAGCTCCTACGAGCAGTACTTC
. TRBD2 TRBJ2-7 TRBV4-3 CASSQGLAGRDYEQYF TGCGCCAGCAGCCAAGGTTTAGCGGGCAGAGACTACGAGCAGTACTTC
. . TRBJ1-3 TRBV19 CASSRPQDSGNTIYF TGTGCCAGTAGTAGACCCCAGGACTCTGGAAACACCATATATTTT
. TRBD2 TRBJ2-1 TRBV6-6 CASSVGRNEQFF TGTGCCAGCAGTGTCGGGAGGAATGAGCAGTTCTTC
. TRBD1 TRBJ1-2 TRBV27 CASSIIPPGQGLFGYTF TGTGCCAGCAGTATAATTCCCCCGGGACAGGGGCTTTTTGGCTACACCTTC
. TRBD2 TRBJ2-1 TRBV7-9 CASSSQGLAGLAGINEQFF TGTGCCAGCAGCTCCCAAGGGTTGGCGGGACTAGCGGGAATCAATGAGCAGTTCTTC
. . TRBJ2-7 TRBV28 CASSSPGHPSSYEQYF TGTGCCAGCAGTTCCCCAGGACACCCGAGCTCCTACGAGCAGTACTTC
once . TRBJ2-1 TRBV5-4 CASSLQTPGALARRINEQFF TGTGCCAGCAGCTTGCAAACCCCGGGGGCACTAGCTCGAAGAATAAATGAGCAGTTCTTC
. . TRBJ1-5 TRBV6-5 CASKGAVGMNQPQHF TGTGCCAGCAAAGGGGCGGTAGGTATGAACCAGCCCCAGCATTTT
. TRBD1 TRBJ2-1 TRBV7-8 CASSSQGAMVAEQFF TGTGCCAGCAGCTCACAGGGGGCTATGGTGGCTGAGCAGTTCTTC
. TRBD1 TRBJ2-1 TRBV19 CASSIQGASNEQFF TGTGCCAGTAGTATACAGGGGGCGAGCAATGAGCAGTTCTTC
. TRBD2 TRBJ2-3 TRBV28 CASSWAGLREIADTQYF TGTGCCAGCAGCTGGGCTGGGTTGCGGGAGATAGCAGATACGCAGTATTTT
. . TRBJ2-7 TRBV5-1 CASSLAGAGSEQYF TGCGCCAGCAGCTTGGCGGGCGCGGGGAGTGAGCAGTACTTC
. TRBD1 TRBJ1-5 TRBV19 CASSLTGQARGQPQHF TGTGCCAGTAGCCTAACTGGACAGGCCAGGGGGCAGCCCCAGCATTTT
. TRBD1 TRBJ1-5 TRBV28 CASSTRGGRQPQHF TGTGCCAGCAGCACCAGGGGGGGCCGGCAGCCCCAGCATTTT
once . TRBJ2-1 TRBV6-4 CASSDSVLVPGTYSYNEQFF TGTGCCAGCAGTGACTCGGTCTTAGTCCCCGGGACTTATTCCTACAATGAGCAGTTCTTC
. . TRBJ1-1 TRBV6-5 CASSLYPNTEAFF TGTGCCAGCAGCTTATATCCGAACACTGAAGCTTTCTTT
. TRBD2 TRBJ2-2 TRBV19 CASSIKTSGNTGELFF TGTGCCAGTAGTATAAAAACTAGCGGAAACACCGGGGAGCTGTTTTTT
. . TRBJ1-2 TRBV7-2 CASSLEAGVDGYTF TGTGCCAGCAGCTTAGAAGCAGGAGTAGATGGCTACACCTTC
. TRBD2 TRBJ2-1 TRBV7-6 CASSRIPQTPYGRAIDEQFF TGTGCCAGCAGCCGAATTCCACAGACCCCCTACGGGAGGGCCATCGATGAGCAGTTCTTC
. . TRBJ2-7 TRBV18 CASSPPQRSSYEQYF TGTGCCAGCTCACCCCCCCAGCGGTCCTCCTACGAGCAGTACTTC
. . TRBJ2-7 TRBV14 CASSPPGQFPYEQYF TGTGCCAGCAGCCCACCGGGACAATTCCCCTACGAGCAGTACTTC
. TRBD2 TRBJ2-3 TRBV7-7 CASSLLSGSTDTQYF TGTGCTAGCAGCTTACTTAGCGGGAGCACAGATACGCAGTATTTT
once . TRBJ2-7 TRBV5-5 CASSLIQVPYEQYF TGTGCCAGCAGCTTAATCCAGGTCCCCTACGAGCAGTACTTC
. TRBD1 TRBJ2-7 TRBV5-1 CASSTSQGALSYEQYF TGCGCCAGCAGCACCTCACAGGGGGCCCTCTCCTACGAGCAGTACTTC
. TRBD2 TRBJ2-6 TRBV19 CASRLGGSGANVLTF TGTGCCAGTAGATTGGGGGGGTCTGGGGCCAACGTCCTGACTTTC
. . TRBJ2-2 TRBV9 CASSAGIPNTGELFF TGTGCCAGCAGCGCCGGGATACCGAACACCGGGGAGCTGTTTTTT
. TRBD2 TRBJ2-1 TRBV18 CASSQSLIAGGNNEQFF TGTGCCAGCTCACAGAGTCTTATAGCGGGAGGGAACAATGAGCAGTTCTTC
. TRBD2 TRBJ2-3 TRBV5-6 CASSPTAAGTSGSPQYF TGTGCCAGCAGCCCCACGGCCGCCGGGACTAGCGGGTCTCCGCAGTATTTT
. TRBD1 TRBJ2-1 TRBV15 CATSRAGGYNEQFF TGTGCCACCAGCAGAGCAGGGGGCTACAATGAGCAGTTCTTC
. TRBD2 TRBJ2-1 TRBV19 CASIPAGKGTNEQFF TGTGCCAGTATTCCAGCGGGAAAGGGGACCAATGAGCAGTTCTTC
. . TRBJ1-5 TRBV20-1 CSVGNQPQHF TGCAGTGTTGGCAATCAGCCCCAGCATTTT
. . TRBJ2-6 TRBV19 CASSQDRGSGANVLTF TGTGCCAGTAGTCAGGATAGAGGCTCTGGGGCCAACGTCCTGACTTTC
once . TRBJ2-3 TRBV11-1 CASSLTGSGVDTQYF TGTGCCAGCAGCCTAACAGGCTCAGGTGTAGATACGCAGTATTTT
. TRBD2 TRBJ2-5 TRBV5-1 CASSLVAGVVGETQYF TGCGCCAGCAGCTTGGTGGCGGGAGTGGTGGGGGAGACCCAGTACTTC
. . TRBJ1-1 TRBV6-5 CASSYTENTEAFF TGTGCCAGCAGTTATACAGAAAACACTGAAGCTTTCTTT
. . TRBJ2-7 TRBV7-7 CASGALPFYEQYF TGTGCCTCGGGGGCGCTTCCCTTCTACGAGCAGTACTTC
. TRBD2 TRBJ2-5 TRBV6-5 CASRPTGLARQTQYF TGTGCCAGCAGACCTACGGGACTAGCGAGGCAGACCCAGTACTTC
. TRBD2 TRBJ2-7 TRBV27 CASSPGTSVYEQYF TGTGCCAGCAGTCCCGGGACTAGCGTCTACGAGCAGTACTTC
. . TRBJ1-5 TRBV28 CASSADSHQHF TGTGCCAGCAGTGCCGACAGCCACCAGCATTTT
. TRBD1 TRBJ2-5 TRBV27 CASSRTGQAFLETQYF TGTGCCAGCAGTAGAACCGGACAGGCTTTTTTAGAGACCCAGTACTTC
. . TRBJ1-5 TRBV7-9 CASSLDGRDQPQHF TGTGCCAGCAGCTTAGATGGAAGAGATCAGCCCCAGCATTTT
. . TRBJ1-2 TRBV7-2 CASSLEGVRGGGYTF TGTGCCAGCAGCTTAGAAGGCGTCCGCGGCGGTGGCTACACCTTC